This is a list of T cell receptor beta chains from one sample in a study of T cell changes during pregnancy in multiple sclerosis. Measured with immunoSEQ multiplex PCR; TCRdb has only the in-frame clones, and not every one. The sample lists 80,000 or so clones, about 90% occurring once. Material: peripheral blood, obtained before pregnancy. Every receptor here comes from a female donor with multiple sclerosis, enrolled in a pregnancy study. CDR3s include the opening cysteine and the closing phenylalanine or tryptophan. Fields, in order: CDR3 protein, CDR3 DNA, clone size, V gene, D gene, J gene. The D gene is left open where the match is weak. Clone size is not always given. Where it is, it says once, few, many or a class for expanded clones.

cdr3_aa: CSVQSGANVLTF; cdr3_nt: TGCAGCGTTCAATCTGGGGCCAACGTCCTGACTTTC; clone_size: .; v_call: TRBV29-1; d_call: .; j_call: TRBJ2-6
cdr3_aa: CASSQDQGTYEQYF; cdr3_nt: TGCGCCAGCAGCCAAGATCAGGGTACCTACGAGCAGTACTTC; clone_size: .; v_call: TRBV4-1; d_call: .; j_call: TRBJ2-7
cdr3_aa: CASSLDSYSNQPQHF; cdr3_nt: TGTGCCAGCAGCCTTGACAGTTATAGCAATCAGCCCCAGCATTTT; clone_size: .; v_call: TRBV7-8; d_call: .; j_call: TRBJ1-5
cdr3_aa: CASSLAGQGIGETQYF; cdr3_nt: TGCGCCAGCAGCTTGGCGGGACAGGGGATTGGTGAGACCCAGTACTTC; clone_size: .; v_call: TRBV5-1; d_call: TRBD1; j_call: TRBJ2-5
cdr3_aa: CAIGPGSGLPTDTQYF; cdr3_nt: TGTGCCATCGGGCCCGGAAGTGGCCTTCCCACAGATACGCAGTATTTT; clone_size: .; v_call: TRBV10-3; d_call: .; j_call: TRBJ2-3
cdr3_aa: CASSFEGIGEKLFF; cdr3_nt: TGTGCCAGCAGCTTCGAGGGTATCGGTGAAAAACTGTTTTTT; clone_size: few; v_call: TRBV7-9; d_call: .; j_call: TRBJ1-4
cdr3_aa: CASSQTINYGYTF; cdr3_nt: TGTGCCAGCAGCCAGACTATTAACTATGGCTACACCTTC; clone_size: .; v_call: TRBV14; d_call: .; j_call: TRBJ1-2
cdr3_aa: CAWSAGSSGFGYTF; cdr3_nt: TGTGCCTGGAGCGCCGGGTCGTCTGGCTTCGGCTACACCTTC; clone_size: .; v_call: TRBV30; d_call: .; j_call: TRBJ1-2
cdr3_aa: CASSLTGTDDTEAFF; cdr3_nt: TGTGCCAGCAGCTTGACCGGGACAGATGACACTGAAGCTTTCTTT; clone_size: .; v_call: TRBV7-6; d_call: TRBD1; j_call: TRBJ1-1
cdr3_aa: CASSSDKVQDEKLFF; cdr3_nt: TGTGCCAGCAGCTCTGATAAGGTTCAGGATGAAAAACTGTTTTTT; clone_size: .; v_call: TRBV5-4; d_call: .; j_call: TRBJ1-4
cdr3_aa: CASSVGDYQETQYF; cdr3_nt: TGTGCCAGCAGCGTAGGAGACTACCAAGAGACCCAGTACTTC; clone_size: .; v_call: TRBV9; d_call: .; j_call: TRBJ2-5
cdr3_aa: CASSPLLTTEAFF; cdr3_nt: TGTGCCAGCAGCCCGCTTTTGACAACTGAAGCTTTCTTT; clone_size: .; v_call: TRBV7-2; d_call: .; j_call: TRBJ1-1
cdr3_aa: CASSLPGPDTQYF; cdr3_nt: TGCGCCAGTTCTCTTCCAGGGCCAGATACGCAGTATTTT; clone_size: .; v_call: TRBV4-1; d_call: .; j_call: TRBJ2-3
cdr3_aa: CASSSPTGSQETQYF; cdr3_nt: TGTGCCAGCAGCTCTCCAACAGGGAGCCAAGAGACCCAGTACTTC; clone_size: .; v_call: TRBV5-4; d_call: .; j_call: TRBJ2-5
cdr3_aa: CASSPGETQYF; cdr3_nt: TGTGCCAGCAGCCCTGGCGAGACCCAGTACTTC; clone_size: .; v_call: TRBV11-2; d_call: .; j_call: TRBJ2-5
cdr3_aa: CASSRNQETQYF; cdr3_nt: TGTGCCAGTTCCAGGAACCAAGAGACCCAGTACTTC; clone_size: .; v_call: TRBV19; d_call: .; j_call: TRBJ2-5
cdr3_aa: CASSQEPIAGVLLDTQYF; cdr3_nt: TGCGCCAGCAGCCAAGAGCCGATTGCGGGGGTACTATTAGATACGCAGTATTTT; clone_size: .; v_call: TRBV4-1; d_call: TRBD2; j_call: TRBJ2-3
cdr3_aa: CLTDTEAFF; cdr3_nt: TGCTTAACGGACACTGAAGCTTTCTTT; clone_size: .; v_call: TRBV11-3; d_call: .; j_call: TRBJ1-1
cdr3_aa: CASSPRTGMGYGYTF; cdr3_nt: TGTGCCAGCAGCCCACGGACAGGGATGGGCTATGGCTACACCTTC; clone_size: .; v_call: TRBV7-6; d_call: TRBD1; j_call: TRBJ1-2
cdr3_aa: CASSESKGGLTPLHF; cdr3_nt: TGTGCCAGCAGTGAATCAAAGGGAGGTCTAACACCCCTCCACTTT; clone_size: .; v_call: TRBV25-1; d_call: .; j_call: TRBJ1-6